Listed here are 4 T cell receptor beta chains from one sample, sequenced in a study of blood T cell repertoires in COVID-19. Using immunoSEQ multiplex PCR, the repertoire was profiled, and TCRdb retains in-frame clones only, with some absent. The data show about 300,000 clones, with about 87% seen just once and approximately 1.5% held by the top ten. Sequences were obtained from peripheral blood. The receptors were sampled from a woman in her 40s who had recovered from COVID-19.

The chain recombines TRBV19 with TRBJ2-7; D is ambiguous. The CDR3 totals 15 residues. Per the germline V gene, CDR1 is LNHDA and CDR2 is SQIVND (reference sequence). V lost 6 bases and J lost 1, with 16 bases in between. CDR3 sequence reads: CASSPQIFGSYEQYF. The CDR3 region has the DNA TGTGCCAGTAGCCCACAGATCTTTGGTTCCTACGAGCAGTACTTC.

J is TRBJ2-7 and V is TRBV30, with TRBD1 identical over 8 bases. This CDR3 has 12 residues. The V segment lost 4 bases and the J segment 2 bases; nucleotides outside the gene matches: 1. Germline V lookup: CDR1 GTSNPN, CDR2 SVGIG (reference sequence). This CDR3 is CAWNRGAYEQYF. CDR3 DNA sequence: TGTGCCTGGAACAGGGGGGCCTACGAGCAGTACTTC.

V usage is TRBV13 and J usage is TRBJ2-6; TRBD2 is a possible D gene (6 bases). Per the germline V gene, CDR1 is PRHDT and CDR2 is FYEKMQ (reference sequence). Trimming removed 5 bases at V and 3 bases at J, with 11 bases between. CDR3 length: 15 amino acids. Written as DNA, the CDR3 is TGTGCCAGCAGCCCACTGCGGGGTGGGGCCAACGTCCTGACTTTC. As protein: CASSPLRGGANVLTF. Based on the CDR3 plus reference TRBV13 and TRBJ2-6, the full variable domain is AAGVIQSPRHLIKEKRETATLKCYPIPRHDTVYWYQQGPGQDPQFLISFYEKMQSDKGSIPDRFSAQQFSDYHSELNMSSLELGDSALYFCASSPLRGGANVLTFGAGSRLTVL.

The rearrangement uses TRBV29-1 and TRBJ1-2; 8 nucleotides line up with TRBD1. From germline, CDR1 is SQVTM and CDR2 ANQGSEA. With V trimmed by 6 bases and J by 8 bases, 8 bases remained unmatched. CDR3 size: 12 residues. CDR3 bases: TGCAGCGTCGGACAGGGCTTAGAAGGCTACACCTTC. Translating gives CSVGQGLEGYTF.